This T cell receptor beta chain was sequenced in a study of CD8+ T cells in alopecia areata. TCR sequencing used cDNA made by reverse transcription of extracted RNA. Profiled with immunoSEQ multiplex PCR; TCRdb holds only in-frame clones, not every one. The table includes fewer than 250,000 clones, approximately 67% detected once. General observations from the study: Many expanded lesional clones persisted during tofacitinib (in both scalp and blood). Tofacitinib significantly lowered scalp clonality and expanded CD8+ clones among the top 100.

V lost 1 base and J lost 6, with 10 bases in between. CDR3 length: 13 amino acids. Per the germline V gene, CDR1 is LGHNA and CDR2 is YSLEER. As for this clone: Its antigen is undetermined.

The treatment is: oral pan-JAK inhibitor, 5-10 mg twice daily. A FACSAria was used to sort CD4+ and CD8+ T cells. These cells came from PBMCs. The sequences come from CD4+ T cells sorted from blood, collected at roughly week 49, from a patient treated with tofacitinib. The sequence was collected from a human donor with alopecia areata. The chain recombines TRBV4-3 with TRBJ2-7; D may match TRBD1 or TRBD2 (5 bases each). The CDR3 spells CASSQGWGFEQYF. Here the CDR3 DNA reads TGCGCCAGCAGCCAAGGGTGGGGGTTCGAGCAGTACTTC.